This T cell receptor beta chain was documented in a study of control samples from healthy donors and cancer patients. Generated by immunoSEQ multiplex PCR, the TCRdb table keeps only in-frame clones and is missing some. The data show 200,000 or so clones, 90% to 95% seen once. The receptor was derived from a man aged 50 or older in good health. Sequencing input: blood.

Here the CDR3 reads CASSQDGASDEQFF. The DNA of the CDR3 is TGTGCCAGCAGCCAAGACGGGGCGAGCGATGAGCAGTTCTTC. The chain combines TRBV21-1 with TRBJ2-1. TRBV21-1 is noted as a pseudogene. The CDR3 extends over 14 amino acids.